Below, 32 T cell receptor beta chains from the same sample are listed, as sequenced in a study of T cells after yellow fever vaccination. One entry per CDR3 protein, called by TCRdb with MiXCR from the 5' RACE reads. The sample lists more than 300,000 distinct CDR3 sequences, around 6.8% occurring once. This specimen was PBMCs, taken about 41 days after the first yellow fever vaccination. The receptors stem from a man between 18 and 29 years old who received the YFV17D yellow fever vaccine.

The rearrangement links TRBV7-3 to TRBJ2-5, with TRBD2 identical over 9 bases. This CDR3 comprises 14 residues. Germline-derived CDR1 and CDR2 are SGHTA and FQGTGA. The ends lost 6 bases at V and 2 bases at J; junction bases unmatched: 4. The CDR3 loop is CASSKRGAQETQYF. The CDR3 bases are TGTGCCAGCAGTAAGCGGGGGGCGCAAGAGACCCAGTACTTC.

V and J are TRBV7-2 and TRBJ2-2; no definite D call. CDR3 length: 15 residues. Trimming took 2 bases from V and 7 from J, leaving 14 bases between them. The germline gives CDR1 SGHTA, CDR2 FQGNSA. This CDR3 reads CASSLPRYPSGELFF. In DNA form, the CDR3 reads TGTGCCAGCAGCTTACCCAGGTATCCCAGCGGGGAGCTGTTTTTT.

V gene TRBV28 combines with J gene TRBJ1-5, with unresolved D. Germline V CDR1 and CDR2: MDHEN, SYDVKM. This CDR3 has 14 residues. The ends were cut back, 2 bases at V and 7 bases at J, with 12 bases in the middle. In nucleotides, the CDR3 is TGTGCCAGCAGTTTAAGTTTCGGGTGGCAGCCCCAGCATTTT. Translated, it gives CASSLSFGWQPQHF.

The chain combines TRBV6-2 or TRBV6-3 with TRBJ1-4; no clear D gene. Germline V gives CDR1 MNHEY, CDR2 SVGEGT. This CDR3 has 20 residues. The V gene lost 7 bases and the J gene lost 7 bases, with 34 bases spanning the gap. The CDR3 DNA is TGTGCCAGCACCTCCCGGCCAGAGGGCGACAAGATTGAGAGATGTGAAAAACTGTTTTTT. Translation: CASTSRPEGDKIERCEKLFF.

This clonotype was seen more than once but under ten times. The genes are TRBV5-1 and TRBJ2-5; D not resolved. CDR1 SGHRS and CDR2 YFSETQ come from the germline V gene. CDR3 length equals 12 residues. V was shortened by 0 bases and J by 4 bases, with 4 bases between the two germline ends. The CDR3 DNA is TGCGCCAGCAGCTTGGACGTAGAGACCCAGTACTTC. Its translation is CASSLDVETQYF.

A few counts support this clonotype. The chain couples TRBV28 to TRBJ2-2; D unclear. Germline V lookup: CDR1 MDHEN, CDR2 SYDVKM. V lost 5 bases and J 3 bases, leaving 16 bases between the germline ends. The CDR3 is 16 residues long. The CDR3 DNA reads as TGTGCCAGCAGTACCCCGTCGGCAGGCTACACCGGGGAGCTGTTTTTT. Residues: CASSTPSAGYTGELFF.

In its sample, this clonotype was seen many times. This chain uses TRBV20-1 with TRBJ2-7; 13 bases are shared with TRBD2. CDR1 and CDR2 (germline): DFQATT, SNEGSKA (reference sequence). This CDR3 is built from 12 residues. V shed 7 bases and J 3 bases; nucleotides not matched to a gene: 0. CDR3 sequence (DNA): TGCAGTGGACTAGCGGGGGGCTACGAGCAGTACTTC. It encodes CSGLAGGYEQYF.

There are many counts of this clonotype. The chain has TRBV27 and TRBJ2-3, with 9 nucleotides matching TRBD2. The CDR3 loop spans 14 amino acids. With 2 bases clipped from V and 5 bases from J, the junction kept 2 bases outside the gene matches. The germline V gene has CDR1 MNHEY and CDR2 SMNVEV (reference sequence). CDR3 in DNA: TGTGCCAGCAGTTTAAAACTAGCGGGAGATACGCAGTATTTT. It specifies CASSLKLAGDTQYF.

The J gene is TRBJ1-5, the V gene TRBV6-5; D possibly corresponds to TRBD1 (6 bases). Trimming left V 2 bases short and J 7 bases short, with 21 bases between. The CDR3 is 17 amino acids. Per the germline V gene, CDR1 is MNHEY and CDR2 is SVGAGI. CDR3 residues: CASSYGDHRGRYQPQHF. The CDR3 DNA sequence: TGTGCCAGCAGTTACGGGGATCATAGGGGGAGGTACCAGCCCCAGCATTTT.

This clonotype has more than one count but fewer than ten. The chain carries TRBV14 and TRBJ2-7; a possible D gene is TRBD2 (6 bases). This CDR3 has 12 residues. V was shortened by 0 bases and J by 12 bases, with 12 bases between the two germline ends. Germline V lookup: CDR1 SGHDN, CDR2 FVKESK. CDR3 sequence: CASSQDRRGAYV. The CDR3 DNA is TGTGCCAGCAGCCAAGATAGGAGGGGTGCGTACGTC.

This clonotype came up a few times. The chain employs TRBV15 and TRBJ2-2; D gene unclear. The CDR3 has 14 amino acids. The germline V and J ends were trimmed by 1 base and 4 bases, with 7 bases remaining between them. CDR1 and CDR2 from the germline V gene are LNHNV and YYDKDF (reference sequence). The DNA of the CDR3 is TGTGCCACCAGCAGAGTCCGGCTCACCGGGGAGCTGTTTTTT. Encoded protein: CATSRVRLTGELFF.

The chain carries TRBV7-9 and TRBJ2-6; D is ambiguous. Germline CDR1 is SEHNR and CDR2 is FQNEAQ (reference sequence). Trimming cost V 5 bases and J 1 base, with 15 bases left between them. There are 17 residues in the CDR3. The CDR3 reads CASSPRVWSSGANVLTF. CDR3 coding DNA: TGTGCCAGCAGCCCCCGGGTATGGTCGTCTGGGGCCAACGTCCTGACTTTC.

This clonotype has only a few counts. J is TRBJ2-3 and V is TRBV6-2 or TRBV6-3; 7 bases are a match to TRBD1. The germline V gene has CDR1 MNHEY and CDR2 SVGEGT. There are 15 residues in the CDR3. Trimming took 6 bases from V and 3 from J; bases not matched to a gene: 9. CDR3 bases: TGTGCCAGCAGACAGGGGTTCCACATGACAGATACGCAGTATTTT. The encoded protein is CASRQGFHMTDTQYF.

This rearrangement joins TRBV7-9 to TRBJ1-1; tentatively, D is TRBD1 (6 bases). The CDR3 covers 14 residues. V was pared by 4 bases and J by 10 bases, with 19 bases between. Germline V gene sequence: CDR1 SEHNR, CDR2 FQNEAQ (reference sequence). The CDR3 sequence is CASSSPGTISRAFF. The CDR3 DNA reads TGTGCCAGCAGCTCCCCCGGGACAATCAGCCGAGCTTTCTTT.

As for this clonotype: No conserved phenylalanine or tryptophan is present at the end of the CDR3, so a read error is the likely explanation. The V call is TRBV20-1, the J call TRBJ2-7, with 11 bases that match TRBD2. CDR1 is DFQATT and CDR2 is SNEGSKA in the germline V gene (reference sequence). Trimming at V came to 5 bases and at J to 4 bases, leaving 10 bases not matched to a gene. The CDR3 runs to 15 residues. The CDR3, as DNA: TGCAGTGCTGGAGCCCCTAGCGGGGGGAATTACGAGCAGTACTTG. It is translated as CSAGAPSGGNYEQYL.

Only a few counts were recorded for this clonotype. CDR3: CASSPGVYQPQHF. CDR3 in DNA: TGTGCCAGCAGTCCTGGCGTCTATCAGCCCCAGCATTTT. This chain joins TRBV7-2 and TRBJ1-5; D gene uncertain. The CDR3 sequence is 13 residues long. The germline gives CDR1 SGHTA, CDR2 FQGNSA. V was cut by 6 bases and J by 5 bases, with 11 bases left in between.

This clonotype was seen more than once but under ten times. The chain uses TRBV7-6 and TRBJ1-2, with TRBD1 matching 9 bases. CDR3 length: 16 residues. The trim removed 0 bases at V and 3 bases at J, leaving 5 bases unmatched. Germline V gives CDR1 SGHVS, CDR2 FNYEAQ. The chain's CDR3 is CASSLAVGQGDYGYTF. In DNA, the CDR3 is TGTGCCAGCAGCTTAGCAGTGGGACAGGGCGACTATGGCTACACCTTC.

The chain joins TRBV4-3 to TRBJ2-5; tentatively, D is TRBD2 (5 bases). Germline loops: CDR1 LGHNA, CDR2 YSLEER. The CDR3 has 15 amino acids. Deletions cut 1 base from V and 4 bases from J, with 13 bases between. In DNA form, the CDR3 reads TGCGCCAGCAGCCAAGTGATCTCGGGGAGAGAGACCCAGTACTTC. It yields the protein CASSQVISGRETQYF.

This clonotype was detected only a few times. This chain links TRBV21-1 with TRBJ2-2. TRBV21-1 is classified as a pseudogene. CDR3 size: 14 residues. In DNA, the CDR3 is TGTGCCAGCAGCAAAACACTTACAACCGGGGAGCTGTTTTTT. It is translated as CASSKTLTTGELFF.

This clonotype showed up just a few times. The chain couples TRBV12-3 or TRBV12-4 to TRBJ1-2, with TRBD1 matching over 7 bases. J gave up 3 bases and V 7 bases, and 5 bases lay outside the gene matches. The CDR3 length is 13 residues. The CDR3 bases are TGTGCCAGCACCTTGGGACAGCACTATGGCTACACCTTC. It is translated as CASTLGQHYGYTF.

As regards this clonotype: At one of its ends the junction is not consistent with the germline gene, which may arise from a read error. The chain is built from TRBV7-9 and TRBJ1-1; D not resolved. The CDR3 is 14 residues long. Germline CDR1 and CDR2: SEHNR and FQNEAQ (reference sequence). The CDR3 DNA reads TGTGGCAGCAGCTTAGTCGGGCCGAGCACTGAAGCTTTCTTT. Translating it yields CGSSLVGPSTEAFF.

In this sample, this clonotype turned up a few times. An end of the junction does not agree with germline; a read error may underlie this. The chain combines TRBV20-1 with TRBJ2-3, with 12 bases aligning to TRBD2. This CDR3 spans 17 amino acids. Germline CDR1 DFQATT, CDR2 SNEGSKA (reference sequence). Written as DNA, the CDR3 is TGCTGTGCTAGAGGGGATCTAGCGGGGGGGCTTCCAGATACGCAGTATTTT. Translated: CCARGDLAGGLPDTQYF.

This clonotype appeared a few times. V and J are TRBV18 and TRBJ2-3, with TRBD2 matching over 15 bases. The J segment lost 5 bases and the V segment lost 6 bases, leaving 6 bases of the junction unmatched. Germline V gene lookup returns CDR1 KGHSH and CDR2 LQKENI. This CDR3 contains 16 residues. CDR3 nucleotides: TGTGCCAGCTCCCCTGGACTAGCGGGAGGGAAAGATACGCAGTATTTT. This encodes CASSPGLAGGKDTQYF.

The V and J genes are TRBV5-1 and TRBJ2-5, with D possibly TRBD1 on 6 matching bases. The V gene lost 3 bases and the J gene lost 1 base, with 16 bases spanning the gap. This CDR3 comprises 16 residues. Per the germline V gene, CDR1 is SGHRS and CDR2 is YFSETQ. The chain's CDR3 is CASSSSLTGRQETQYF. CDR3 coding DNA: TGCGCCAGCAGCTCCTCCCTGACAGGTCGCCAAGAGACCCAGTACTTC.

Here the CDR3 reads CSASRQGWTEAFF. The CDR3 DNA sequence: TGCAGTGCCTCAAGACAGGGCTGGACTGAAGCTTTCTTT. The V and J genes are TRBV20-1 and TRBJ1-1, with 7 bases lining up with TRBD1. V dropped 6 bases and J dropped 5; count of bases not matched to a gene: 9. This CDR3 comprises 13 residues. Germline-derived CDR1 and CDR2 are DFQATT and SNEGSKA (reference sequence).

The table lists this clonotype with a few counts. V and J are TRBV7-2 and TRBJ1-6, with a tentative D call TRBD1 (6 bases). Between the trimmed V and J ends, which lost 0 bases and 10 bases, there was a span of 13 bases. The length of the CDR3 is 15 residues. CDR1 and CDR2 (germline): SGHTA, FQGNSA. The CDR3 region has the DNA TGTGCCAGCAGCTTAGCCGGCGGGGGCGGATCACCCCTCCACTTT. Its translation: CASSLAGGGGSPLHF.

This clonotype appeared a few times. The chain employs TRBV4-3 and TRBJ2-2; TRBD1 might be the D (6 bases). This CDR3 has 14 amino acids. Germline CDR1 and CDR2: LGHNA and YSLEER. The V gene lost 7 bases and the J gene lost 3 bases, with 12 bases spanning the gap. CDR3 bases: TGCGCCAGCAACCGGGACACTTACACCGGGGAGCTGTTTTTT. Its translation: CASNRDTYTGELFF.

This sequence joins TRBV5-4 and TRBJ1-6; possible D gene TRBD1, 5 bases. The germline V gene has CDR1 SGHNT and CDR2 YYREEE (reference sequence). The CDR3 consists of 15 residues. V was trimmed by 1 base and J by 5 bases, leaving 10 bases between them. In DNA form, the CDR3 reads TGTGCCAGCAGCTTGACGCGACAGCATAATTCACCCCTCCACTTT. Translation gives CASSLTRQHNSPLHF.

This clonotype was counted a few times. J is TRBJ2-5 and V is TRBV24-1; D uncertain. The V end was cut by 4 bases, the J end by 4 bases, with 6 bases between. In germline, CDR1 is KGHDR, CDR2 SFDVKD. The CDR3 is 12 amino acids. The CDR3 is CATSDWGETQYF. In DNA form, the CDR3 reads TGTGCCACCAGTGACTGGGGAGAGACCCAGTACTTC.

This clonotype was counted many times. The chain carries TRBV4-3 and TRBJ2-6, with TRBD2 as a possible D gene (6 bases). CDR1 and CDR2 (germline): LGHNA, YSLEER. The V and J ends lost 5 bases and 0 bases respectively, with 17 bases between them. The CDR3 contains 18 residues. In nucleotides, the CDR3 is TGCGCCAGCAGCGATACCGGGACTGCTAACTCTGGGGCCAACGTCCTGACTTTC. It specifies CASSDTGTANSGANVLTF.

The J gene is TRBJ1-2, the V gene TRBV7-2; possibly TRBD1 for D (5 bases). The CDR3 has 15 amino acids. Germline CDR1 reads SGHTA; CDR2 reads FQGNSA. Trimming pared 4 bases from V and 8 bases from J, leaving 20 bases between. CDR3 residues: CASSSPGRPVVGYTF. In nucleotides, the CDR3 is TGTGCCAGCAGCTCGCCGGGGCGTCCGGTGGTCGGCTACACCTTC.

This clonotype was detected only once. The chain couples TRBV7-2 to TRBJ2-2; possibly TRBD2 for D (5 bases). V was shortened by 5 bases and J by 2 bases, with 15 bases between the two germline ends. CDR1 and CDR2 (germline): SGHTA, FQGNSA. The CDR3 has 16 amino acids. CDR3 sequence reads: CASSPQAAPNTGELFF. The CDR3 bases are TGTGCCAGCAGCCCCCAAGCGGCCCCAAACACCGGGGAGCTGTTTTTT. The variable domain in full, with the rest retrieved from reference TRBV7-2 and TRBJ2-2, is GAGVSQSPSNKVTEKGKDVELRCDPISGHTALYWYRQSLGQGLEFLIYFQGNSAPDKSGLPSDRFSAERTGGSVSTLTIQRTQQEDSAVYLCASSPQAAPNTGELFFGEGSRLTVL.